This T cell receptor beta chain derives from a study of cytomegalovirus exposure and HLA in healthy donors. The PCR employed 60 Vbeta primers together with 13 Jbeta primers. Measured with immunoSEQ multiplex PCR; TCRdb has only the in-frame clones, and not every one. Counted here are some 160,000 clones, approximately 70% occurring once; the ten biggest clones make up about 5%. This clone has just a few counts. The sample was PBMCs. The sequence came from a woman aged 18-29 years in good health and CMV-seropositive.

DNA for the CDR3: TGTGCCAGCAGCTTAGGTCCTAGCTCCTACAATGAGCAGTTCTTC. It encodes CASSLGPSSYNEQFF. The chain uses TRBV7-2 and TRBJ2-1; no definite D call. Per germline, CDR1 SGHTA and CDR2 FQGNSA. The CDR3 sequence is 15 residues long. Trimming removed 1 base from V and 0 bases from J, with 7 bases in between.